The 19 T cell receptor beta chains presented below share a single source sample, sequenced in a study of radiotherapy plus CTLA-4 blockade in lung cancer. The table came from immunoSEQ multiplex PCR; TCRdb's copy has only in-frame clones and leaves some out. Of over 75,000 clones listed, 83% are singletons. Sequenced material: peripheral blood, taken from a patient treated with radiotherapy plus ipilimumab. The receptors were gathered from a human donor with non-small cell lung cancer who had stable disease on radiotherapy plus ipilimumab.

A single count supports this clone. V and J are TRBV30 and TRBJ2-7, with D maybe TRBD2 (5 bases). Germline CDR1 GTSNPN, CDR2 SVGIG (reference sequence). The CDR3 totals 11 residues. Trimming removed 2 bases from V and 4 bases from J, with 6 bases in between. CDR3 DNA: TGTGCCTGGAGTCCGGGATACGAGCAGTACTTC. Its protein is CAWSPGYEQYF.

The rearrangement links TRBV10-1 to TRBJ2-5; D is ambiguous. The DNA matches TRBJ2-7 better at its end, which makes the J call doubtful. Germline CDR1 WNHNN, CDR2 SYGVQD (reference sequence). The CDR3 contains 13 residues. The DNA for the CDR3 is TGCGCCAGCAGGACCTTAGAGGTCTACGAGCAGTACTTC. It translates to CASRTLEVYEQYF.

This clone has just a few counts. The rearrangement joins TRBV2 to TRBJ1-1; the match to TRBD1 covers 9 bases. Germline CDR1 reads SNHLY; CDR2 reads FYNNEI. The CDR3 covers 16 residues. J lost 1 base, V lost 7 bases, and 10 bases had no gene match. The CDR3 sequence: CASMGRTGAQNTEAFF. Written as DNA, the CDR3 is TGTGCCAGCATGGGCAGGACAGGGGCCCAGAACACTGAAGCTTTCTTT.

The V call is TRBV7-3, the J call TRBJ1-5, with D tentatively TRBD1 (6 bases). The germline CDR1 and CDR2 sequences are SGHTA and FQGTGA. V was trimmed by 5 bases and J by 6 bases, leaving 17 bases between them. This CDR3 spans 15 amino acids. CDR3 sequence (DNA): TGTGCCAGCAGCGTAAGCGGGGGGGCGGGTCAGCCCCAGCATTTT. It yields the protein CASSVSGGAGQPQHF.

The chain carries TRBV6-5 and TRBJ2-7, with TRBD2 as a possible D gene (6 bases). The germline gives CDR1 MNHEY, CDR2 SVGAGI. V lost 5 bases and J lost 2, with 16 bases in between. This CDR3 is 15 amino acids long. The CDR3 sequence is CASSTYRDLTYEQYF. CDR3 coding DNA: TGTGCCAGCAGTACTTACCGGGACTTAACCTACGAGCAGTACTTC.

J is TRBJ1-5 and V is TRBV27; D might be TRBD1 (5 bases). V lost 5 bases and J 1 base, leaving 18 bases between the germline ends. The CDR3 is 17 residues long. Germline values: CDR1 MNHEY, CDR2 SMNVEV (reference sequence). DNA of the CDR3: TGTGCCAGCAGTGGGGGAACAGGACCTGGAAGCAATCAGCCCCAGCATTTT. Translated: CASSGGTGPGSNQPQHF.

The DNA for the CDR3 is TGTGCCAGCAGCGCACGGTCCCCCGGGACAGGGCTAAATACGCAGTATTTT. This codes for CASSARSPGTGLNTQYF. This chain connects TRBV11-2 to TRBJ2-3; 9 positions match TRBD1. CDR1 and CDR2 (germline): SGHAT, FQNNGV. V shed 5 bases, J shed 7 bases, and the junction held 16 bases outside the gene matches. The CDR3 extends over 17 amino acids.

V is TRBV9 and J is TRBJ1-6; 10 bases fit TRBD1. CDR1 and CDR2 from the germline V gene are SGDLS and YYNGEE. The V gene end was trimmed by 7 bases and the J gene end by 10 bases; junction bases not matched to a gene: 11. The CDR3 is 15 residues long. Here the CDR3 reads CASSDNRDRGSPLHF. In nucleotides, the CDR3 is TGTGCCAGCTCCGATAACCGGGACAGGGGCTCACCCCTCCACTTT.

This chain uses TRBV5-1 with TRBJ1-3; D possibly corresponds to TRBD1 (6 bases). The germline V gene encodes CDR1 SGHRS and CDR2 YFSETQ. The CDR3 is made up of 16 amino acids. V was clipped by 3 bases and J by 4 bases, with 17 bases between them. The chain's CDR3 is CASSWGRLASGNTIYF. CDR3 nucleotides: TGCGCCAGCAGCTGGGGGCGGTTGGCTTCGGGAAACACCATATATTTT.

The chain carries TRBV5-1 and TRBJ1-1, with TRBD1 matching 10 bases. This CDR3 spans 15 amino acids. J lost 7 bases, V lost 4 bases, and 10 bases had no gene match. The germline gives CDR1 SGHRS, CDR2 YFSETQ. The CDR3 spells CASSLQDRGLGEAFF. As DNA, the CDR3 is TGCGCCAGCAGCCTACAAGACAGGGGGCTGGGTGAAGCTTTCTTT.

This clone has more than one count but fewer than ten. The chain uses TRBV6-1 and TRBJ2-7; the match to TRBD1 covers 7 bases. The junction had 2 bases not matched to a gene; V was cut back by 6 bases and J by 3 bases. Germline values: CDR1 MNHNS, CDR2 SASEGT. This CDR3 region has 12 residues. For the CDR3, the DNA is TGTGCCAGCAGGGGACAGCTCTACGAGCAGTACTTC. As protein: CASRGQLYEQYF.

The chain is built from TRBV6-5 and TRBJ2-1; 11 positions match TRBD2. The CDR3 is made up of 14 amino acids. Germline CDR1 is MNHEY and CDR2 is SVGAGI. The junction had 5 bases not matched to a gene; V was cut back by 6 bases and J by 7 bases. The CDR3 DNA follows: TGTGCCAGCAGGCCTAGCGGGGGGCAGAATGAGCAGTTCTTC. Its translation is CASRPSGGQNEQFF.

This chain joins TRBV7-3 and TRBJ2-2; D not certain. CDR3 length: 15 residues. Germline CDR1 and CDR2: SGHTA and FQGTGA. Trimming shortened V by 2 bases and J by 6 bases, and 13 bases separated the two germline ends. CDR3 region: CASSLRRRSAGELFF. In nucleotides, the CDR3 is TGTGCCAGCAGCTTACGGAGACGATCGGCCGGGGAGCTGTTTTTT.

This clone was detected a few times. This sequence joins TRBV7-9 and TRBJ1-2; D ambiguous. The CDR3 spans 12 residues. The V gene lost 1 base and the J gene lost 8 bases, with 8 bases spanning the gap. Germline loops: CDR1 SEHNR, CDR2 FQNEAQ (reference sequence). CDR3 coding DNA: TGTGCCAGCAGCTTAGGCGGAGAAGGCTACACCTTC. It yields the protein CASSLGGEGYTF. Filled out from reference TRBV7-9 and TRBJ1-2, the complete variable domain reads DTGVSQNPRHKITKRGQNVTFRCDPISEHNRLYWYRQTLGQGPEFLTYFQNEAQLEKSRLLSDRFSAERPKGSFSTLEIQRTEQGDSAMYLCASSLGGEGYTFGSGTRLTVV.

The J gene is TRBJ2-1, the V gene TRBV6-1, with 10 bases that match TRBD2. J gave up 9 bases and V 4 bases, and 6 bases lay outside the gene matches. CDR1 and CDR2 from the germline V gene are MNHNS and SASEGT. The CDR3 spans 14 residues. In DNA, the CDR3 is TGTGCCAGCAGTGGGGCAGCGGGGGGGGTTGAGCAGTTCTTC. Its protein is CASSGAAGGVEQFF.

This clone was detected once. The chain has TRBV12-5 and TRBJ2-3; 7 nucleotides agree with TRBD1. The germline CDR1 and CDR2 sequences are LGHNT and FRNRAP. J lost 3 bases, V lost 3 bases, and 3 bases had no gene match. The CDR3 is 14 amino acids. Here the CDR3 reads CASGFNRGTDTQYF. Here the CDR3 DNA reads TGTGCTAGTGGTTTCAACAGGGGAACAGATACGCAGTATTTT.

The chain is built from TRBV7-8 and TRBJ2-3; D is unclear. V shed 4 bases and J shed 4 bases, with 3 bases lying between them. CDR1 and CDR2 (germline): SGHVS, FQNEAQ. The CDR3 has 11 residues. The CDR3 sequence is CASSSPDTQYF. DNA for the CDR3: TGTGCCAGCAGCTCCCCAGATACGCAGTATTTT.

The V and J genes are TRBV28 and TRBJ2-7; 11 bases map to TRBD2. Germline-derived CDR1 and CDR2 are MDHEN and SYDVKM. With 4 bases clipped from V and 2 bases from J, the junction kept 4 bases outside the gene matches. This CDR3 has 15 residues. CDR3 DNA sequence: TGTGCCAGCAGTTCAGGGACTAGCGGTCCCTACGAGCAGTACTTC. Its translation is CASSSGTSGPYEQYF.

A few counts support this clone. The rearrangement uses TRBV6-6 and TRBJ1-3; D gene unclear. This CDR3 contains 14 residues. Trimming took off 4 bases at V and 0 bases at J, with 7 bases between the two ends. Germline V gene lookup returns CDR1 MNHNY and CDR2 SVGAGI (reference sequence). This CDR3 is CASSSPASGNTIYF. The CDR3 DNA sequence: TGTGCCAGCAGTTCCCCAGCCTCTGGAAACACCATATATTTT.